This T cell receptor (beta chain) was observed in a study of blood T cell repertoires in COVID-19. Overall study context: Whether acute or convalescent, the COVID-19 samples came from the United States, Italy and Spain. Sample material is recorded as cDNA or gDNA derived from T cells, B-cell-depleted T cells, or PBMCs.

Original data processing: How many nucleated cells were present was estimated from reference gene primer amplification. Sequencing was performed with immunoSEQ multiplex PCR; in TCRdb, only in-frame clones are kept and a portion is missing. Clone size and V and J calls were adopted from that table, with D and trimming inferred from the DNA. The table has about 20,000 clones, 80% to 85% seen once; the top ten hold roughly 22%. V shed 7 bases, J shed 1 base, and the junction held 21 bases outside the gene matches. This CDR3 has 20 amino acids. From germline, CDR1 is WSHSY and CDR2 SAAADI. Material: peripheral blood. The chain couples TRBV10-2 to TRBJ2-5, with 10 bases aligning to TRBD2. The receptor's source is an elderly man with active or convalescent COVID-19. CDR3 residues: CASTSAGLARNPLTQETQYF. In nucleotides, the CDR3 is TGCGCCAGCACCTCCGCGGGACTAGCGAGAAACCCGCTTACCCAAGAGACCCAGTACTTC.